Below, 14 T cell receptor beta chains from the same sample are listed, as sequenced in a study of blood T cells in healthy people across ages. A second PCR of 7 to 11 cycles used a sample-barcoded 5' primer and a J-beta primer mix. TCRdb ran MiXCR on the 5' RACE reads and lists one entry per CDR3 protein. The sample includes hundreds of thousands of distinct CDR3 sequences, around 52% of them seen just once. The sequencing sample was made of blood. The source of these receptors is a woman older than 75 in good health.

The genes are TRBV20-1 and TRBJ2-3, with 8 bases fitting TRBD1. Germline CDR1 and CDR2: DFQATT and SNEGSKA (reference sequence). J gave up 4 bases and V 6 bases, and 3 bases lay outside the gene matches. The CDR3 loop spans 12 amino acids. This CDR3 is CSAADRADTQYF. CDR3 nucleotide sequence: TGCAGTGCGGCGGACAGGGCAGATACGCAGTATTTT.

Points on this clonotype: This sequence may be a read error, since a much larger clone differs from it by one base. This rearrangement joins TRBV18 to TRBJ2-3, with D unclear. Germline V gene sequence: CDR1 KGHSH, CDR2 LQKENI. The CDR3 has 14 residues. V was shortened by 3 bases and J by 4 bases, with 11 bases between the two germline ends. CDR3 protein: CASSPSGAADTQYF. CDR3 bases: TGTGCCAGCTCACCGTCAGGTGCGGCAGATACGCAGTATTTT. Full variable domain (remainder filled in from reference TRBV18 and TRBJ2-3): NAGVMQNPRHLVRRRGQEARLRCSPMKGHSHVYWYRQLPEEGLKFMVYLQKENIIDESGMPKERFSAEFPKEGPSILRIQQVVRGDSAAYFCASSPSGAADTQYFGPGTRLTVL.

This clonotype came up a few times. CDR3 region: CASTQASGRVEQFF. Written as DNA, the CDR3 is TGTGCCAGCACCCAGGCTAGCGGGAGGGTTGAGCAGTTCTTC. The chain recombines TRBV4-2 with TRBJ2-1; 12 positions agree with TRBD2. The germline CDR1 and CDR2 sequences are LGHNA and YNFKEQ. V lost 7 bases to trimming and J lost 9 bases; unmatched junction nucleotides: 7. This CDR3 comprises 14 residues.

Only a few counts were recorded for this clonotype. The chain joins TRBV5-1 to TRBJ2-1; D is unresolved. This CDR3 region has 13 residues. V was trimmed by 4 bases and J by 5 bases, leaving 10 bases between them. The V gene's germline CDR1 is SGHRS and CDR2 YFSETQ. Here the CDR3 DNA reads TGCGCCAGCAGCGTGAGGCAGCACAATGAGCAGTTCTTC. Translation gives CASSVRQHNEQFF.

The CDR3 region is CASSHPQGGIEAFF. Here the CDR3 DNA reads TGTGCCAGCAGCCACCCACAGGGGGGCATTGAAGCTTTCTTT. The V gene is TRBV4-2, the J gene TRBJ1-1; 8 bases align to TRBD1. CDR1 is LGHNA, CDR2 YNFKEQ, per germline. This CDR3 contains 14 residues. With 3 bases clipped from V and 7 bases from J, the junction kept 7 bases outside the gene matches.

The CDR3 region has the DNA TGTGCCAGCAGCAACTCGGGACTAGCGAATAACGAGCAGTACTTC. This codes for CASSNSGLANNEQYF. V and J are TRBV7-2 and TRBJ2-7, with 10 positions matching TRBD2. This CDR3 spans 15 amino acids. Germline V lookup: CDR1 SGHTA, CDR2 FQGNSA. J gave up 5 bases and V 5 bases, and 9 bases lay outside the gene matches.

The V and J genes are TRBV9 and TRBJ2-5; D is perhaps TRBD2 (5 bases). The length of the CDR3 is 13 residues. From germline, CDR1 is SGDLS and CDR2 YYNGEE. Trimming left V 3 bases short and J 4 bases short, with 10 bases between. CDR3 amino acids: CASSAGVRETQYF. The CDR3 DNA follows: TGTGCCAGCAGCGCCGGGGTAAGAGAGACCCAGTACTTC.

This clonotype was found many times. This chain connects TRBV5-1 to TRBJ2-1; possibly TRBD2 for D (5 bases). Germline CDR1 and CDR2: SGHRS and YFSETQ. CDR3 length: 16 amino acids. Trimming took 1 base from V and 6 from J, leaving 17 bases between them. The CDR3 protein is CASSLFPSGRLNEQFF. CDR3 DNA: TGCGCCAGCAGCTTGTTCCCAAGCGGCAGACTCAATGAGCAGTTCTTC.

V is TRBV5-6 and J is TRBJ2-7, with D possibly matching TRBD1 (5 bases). The V gene lost 2 bases and the J gene lost 12 bases, with 15 bases spanning the gap. In germline, CDR1 is SGHDT, CDR2 YYEEEE. The length of the CDR3 is 12 residues. The CDR3 DNA is TGTGCCAGCAGCTTACAGGACCGACCCCCGTACTTC. Encoded protein: CASSLQDRPPYF.

The J gene is TRBJ2-3, the V gene TRBV9; D unclear. Germline V gives CDR1 SGDLS, CDR2 YYNGEE. The CDR3 spans 15 residues. Trimming pared 0 bases from V and 5 bases from J, leaving 13 bases between. In DNA form, the CDR3 reads TGTGCCAGCAGCGTAGCAAGCACATTTCTAGATACGCAGTATTTT. It is translated as CASSVASTFLDTQYF.

About this clonotype itself: Given a much more abundant clone one base away, this may be a read error. The chain recombines TRBV30 with TRBJ1-2, with D unresolved. Germline V gives CDR1 GTSNPN, CDR2 SVGIG (reference sequence). The CDR3 is made up of 15 amino acids. The CDR3 protein is CAWSYPSSANYGHTF. CDR3 DNA sequence: TGTGCCTGGAGCTACCCCTCAAGCGCTAACTATGGCCACACCTTC.

CDR3 in DNA: TGCAGCGTTGACGACGGGACTAGCGCCGATAATGAGCAGTTCTTC. Residues: CSVDDGTSADNEQFF. The chain recombines TRBV29-1 with TRBJ2-1; TRBD2 matches 10 bases. Germline V gene data show CDR1 as SQVTM and CDR2 as ANQGSEA. V lost 3 bases, J lost 7 bases, and 9 bases stayed unmatched. The CDR3 runs 15 residues.

This clonotype was seen ten or more times. V usage is TRBV6-6 and J usage is TRBJ2-7, with a possible D match to TRBD1 (5 bases). V lost 4 bases and J 2 bases, leaving 15 bases between the germline ends. This CDR3 is 15 amino acids long. CDR1 and CDR2 (germline): MNHNY, SVGAGI (reference sequence). CDR3 DNA sequence: TGTGCCAGCAGTTCTTCCGCAGGGTTACCCTACGAGCAGTACTTC. Its protein product is CASSSSAGLPYEQYF.

Many counts were recorded for this clonotype. The chain has TRBV2 and TRBJ1-5; D gene unclear. The CDR3 sequence is 12 residues long. Looked up from germline, CDR1 is SNHLY and CDR2 is FYNNEI. Trimming took 8 bases from V and 4 from J, leaving 9 bases between them. CDR3 in DNA: TGTGCCAGCCGTGGGCCGAATCAGCCCCAGCATTTT. This translates into CASRGPNQPQHF. Looking up the rest from reference TRBV2 and TRBJ1-5 gives the full variable domain: EPEVTQTPSHQVTQMGQEVILRCVPISNHLYFYWYRQILGQKVEFLVSFYNNEISEKSEIFDDQFSVERPDGSNFTLKIRSTKLEDSAMYFCASRGPNQPQHFGDGTRLSIL.